This TCR beta chain appears in the sequencing data of a study of blood T cell repertoires in COVID-19. Study overall: The origin of the acute and convalescent COVID-19 samples was the United States, Italy and Spain.

With V trimmed by 5 bases and J by 1 base, 4 bases remained unmatched. CDR3 size: 16 residues. Germline V gene sequence: CDR1 SGHAT, CDR2 FQNNGV. TCRdb keeps only in-frame clones here, not all; method: immunoSEQ multiplex PCR. This table holds some 140,000 clones, roughly four fifths found once. The source of this sequence is a woman aged 55-70 years with COVID-19, enrolled during active disease. The gene calls are TRBV11-2 and TRBJ2-5; 13 nucleotides agree with TRBD2. Sequencing was performed on peripheral blood. CDR3 protein: CASSPRLAGGQETQYF. Written as DNA, the CDR3 is TGTGCCAGCAGCCCCCGACTAGCGGGGGGCCAAGAGACCCAGTACTTC.